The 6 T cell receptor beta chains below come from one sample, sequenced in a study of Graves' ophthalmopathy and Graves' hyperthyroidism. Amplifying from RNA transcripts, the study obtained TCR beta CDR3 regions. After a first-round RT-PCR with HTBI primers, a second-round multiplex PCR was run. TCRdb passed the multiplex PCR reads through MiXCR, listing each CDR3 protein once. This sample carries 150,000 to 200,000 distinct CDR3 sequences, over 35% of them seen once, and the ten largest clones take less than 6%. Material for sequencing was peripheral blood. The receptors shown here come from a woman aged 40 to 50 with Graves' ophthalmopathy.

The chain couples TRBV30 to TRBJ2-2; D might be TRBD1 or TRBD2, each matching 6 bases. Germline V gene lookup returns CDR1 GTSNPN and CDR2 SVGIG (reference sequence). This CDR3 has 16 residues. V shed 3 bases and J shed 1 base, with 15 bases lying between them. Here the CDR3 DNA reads TGTGCCTGGAGATACGGGGGCCGCGGGAACACCGGGGAGCTGTTTTTT. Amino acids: CAWRYGGRGNTGELFF.

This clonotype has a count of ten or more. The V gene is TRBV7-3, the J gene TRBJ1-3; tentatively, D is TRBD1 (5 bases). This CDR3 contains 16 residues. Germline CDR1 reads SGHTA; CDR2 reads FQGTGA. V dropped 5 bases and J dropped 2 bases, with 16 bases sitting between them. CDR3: CASSLHQGKTGNTIYF. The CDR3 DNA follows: TGTGCCAGCAGCCTTCATCAGGGCAAAACTGGAAACACCATATATTTT.

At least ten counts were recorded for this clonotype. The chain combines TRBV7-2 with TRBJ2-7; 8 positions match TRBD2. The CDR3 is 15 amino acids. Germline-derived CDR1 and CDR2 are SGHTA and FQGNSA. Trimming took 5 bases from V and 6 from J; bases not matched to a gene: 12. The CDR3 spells CASSRGLALSSEQYF. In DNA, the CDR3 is TGTGCCAGCAGCCGAGGACTAGCCCTTTCTTCCGAGCAGTACTTC. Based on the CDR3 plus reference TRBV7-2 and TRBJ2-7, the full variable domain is GAGVSQSPSNKVTEKGKDVELRCDPISGHTALYWYRQSLGQGLEFLIYFQGNSAPDKSGLPSDRFSAERTGGSVSTLTIQRTQQEDSAVYLCASSRGLALSSEQYFGPGTRLTVT.

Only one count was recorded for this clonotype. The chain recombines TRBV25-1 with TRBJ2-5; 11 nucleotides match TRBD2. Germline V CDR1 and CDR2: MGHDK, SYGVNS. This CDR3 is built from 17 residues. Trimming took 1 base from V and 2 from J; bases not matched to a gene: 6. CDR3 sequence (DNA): TGTGCCAGCAGTGAATCATGGGGACTAGCGGATCAAGAGACCCAGTACTTC. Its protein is CASSESWGLADQETQYF.

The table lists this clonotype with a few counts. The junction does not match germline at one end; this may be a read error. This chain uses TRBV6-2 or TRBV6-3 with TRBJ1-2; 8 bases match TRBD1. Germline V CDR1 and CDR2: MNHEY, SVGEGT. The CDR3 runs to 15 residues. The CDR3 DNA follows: TGTGCCAGCGGCCCATCCGGGACAGGTAACCATGGCTACACCTTC. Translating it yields CASGPSGTGNHGYTF.

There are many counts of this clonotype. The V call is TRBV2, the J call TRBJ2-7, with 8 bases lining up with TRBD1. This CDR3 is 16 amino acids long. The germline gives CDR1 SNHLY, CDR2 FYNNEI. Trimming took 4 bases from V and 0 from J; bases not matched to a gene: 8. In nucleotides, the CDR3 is TGTGCCAGCAGTGGGGGCGACAGGGGACTCTCCTACGAGCAGTACTTC. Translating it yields CASSGGDRGLSYEQYF.